One and the same sample provided the 30 T cell receptor beta chains below, sequenced in a study of T cell repertoires in ileal Crohn's disease. This table comes from immunoSEQ multiplex PCR, and its TCRdb copy is limited to in-frame clones, with some not included. The sample yields roughly 2,000 clones, around 86% seen once. As to time point: neoterminal ileum biopsy at postoperative endoscopy, about 6 months after surgery. Sequences were obtained from ileal tissue. The receptors were gathered from an adult with Crohn's disease.

The chain recombines TRBV9 with TRBJ2-5; D might be TRBD1 (5 bases). V shed 2 bases and J shed 2 bases, with 13 bases lying between them. The CDR3 is 15 amino acids. Germline V gives CDR1 SGDLS, CDR2 YYNGEE. The CDR3 region has the DNA TGTGCCAGCAGCGTCGCCCCAGGGAATCAAGAGACCCAGTACTTC. Its translation is CASSVAPGNQETQYF.

The chain couples TRBV18 to TRBJ2-7; 9 bases are a match to TRBD1. Germline V gene data show CDR1 as KGHSH and CDR2 as LQKENI. The CDR3 has 14 amino acids. The junction had 7 bases not matched to a gene; V was cut back by 4 bases and J by 6 bases. The CDR3 reads CASSRDRDTGEQYF. In DNA form, the CDR3 reads TGTGCCAGCTCACGGGACAGGGATACGGGCGAGCAGTACTTC.

This chain joins TRBV7-9 and TRBJ1-6, with no clear D. The CDR3 sequence is 14 residues long. Trimming removed 1 base at V and 4 bases at J, with 5 bases between. The germline V gene has CDR1 SEHNR and CDR2 FQNEAQ (reference sequence). CDR3 in amino acids: CASSLEQYNSPLHF. In nucleotides, the CDR3 is TGTGCCAGCAGCTTAGAACAGTATAATTCACCCCTCCACTTT.

V gene TRBV7-2 combines with J gene TRBJ1-5, with TRBD1 identical over 7 bases. The ends lost 3 bases at V and 9 bases at J; junction bases unmatched: 8. Germline CDR1 is SGHTA and CDR2 is FQGNSA. CDR3 length equals 14 residues. The CDR3 bases are TGTGCCAGCAGCTTCCGAAGACAGGGCGGGCCCCAGCATTTT. Protein product: CASSFRRQGGPQHF. Complete variable domain (other parts from reference TRBV7-2 and TRBJ1-5): GAGVSQSPSNKVTEKGKDVELRCDPISGHTALYWYRQSLGQGLEFLIYFQGNSAPDKSGLPSDRFSAERTGGSVSTLTIQRTQQEDSAVYLCASSFRRQGGPQHFGDGTRLSIL.

The CDR3 protein is CASPDEQFF. CDR3 DNA sequence: TGTGCCAGCCCGGATGAGCAGTTCTTC. The chain couples TRBV7-9 to TRBJ2-1; D gene uncertain. Germline V gene lookup returns CDR1 SEHNR and CDR2 FQNEAQ (reference sequence). V was trimmed by 8 bases and J by 8 bases, leaving 4 bases between them. CDR3 length: 9 residues.

This clone was detected a few times. V is TRBV18 and J is TRBJ2-7, with 7 bases fitting TRBD1. This CDR3 region has 15 residues. After removal of 3 bases from V and 0 bases from J, the junction contained 5 bases not matched to a gene. From germline, CDR1 is KGHSH and CDR2 LQKENI. The DNA of the CDR3 is TGTGCCAGCTCACCTGAGGCAGGGGGCTCCTACGAGCAGTACTTC. Translating gives CASSPEAGGSYEQYF.

This clone is a singleton in its sample. This chain links TRBV5-1 with TRBJ2-1; TRBD1 matches 9 bases. The CDR3 covers 15 residues. The junction had 8 bases not matched to a gene; V was cut back by 1 base and J by 9 bases. Germline V gene data show CDR1 as SGHRS and CDR2 as YFSETQ. CDR3 sequence (DNA): TGCGCCAGCAGCTTGTCATCCACAGGGGGCAGTGAGCAGTTCTTC. Translating gives CASSLSSTGGSEQFF.

The chain has TRBV6-1 and TRBJ1-1; unclear D gene. The germline CDR1 and CDR2 sequences are MNHNS and SASEGT. Trimming stripped 6 bases from V and 11 bases from J, with 13 bases between. The CDR3 extends over 11 amino acids. CDR3 in amino acids: CASSDGGWAFF. The CDR3 bases are TGTGCCAGCAGCGATGGAGGTTGGGCTTTCTTT.

This clone was recorded only once. The chain couples TRBV6-4 to TRBJ2-1; 7 bases map to TRBD2. CDR1 and CDR2 (germline): MRHNA, SNTAGT. Trimming removed 2 bases from V and 6 bases from J; junction bases left unmatched: 4. The CDR3 loop spans 14 amino acids. In nucleotides, the CDR3 is TGTGCCAGCAGTGACATGGGGGAGGGCAATGAGCAGTTCTTC. This translates into CASSDMGEGNEQFF.

This chain joins TRBV6-1 and TRBJ2-3, with TRBD2 matching 8 bases. CDR1 is MNHNS, CDR2 SASEGT, per germline. This CDR3 has 14 residues. V shed 7 bases and J 2 bases; nucleotides not matched to a gene: 5. The CDR3, as DNA: TGTGCCAGCACCGGGGGGGGACTCACAGATACGCAGTATTTT. Translation: CASTGGGLTDTQYF.

V usage is TRBV21-1 and J usage is TRBJ1-5. TRBV21-1 is flagged as a pseudogene. The CDR3 is 16 residues long. The CDR3 loop reads CASSKWPVGSNQPQHF. The CDR3 DNA sequence: TGTGCCAGCAGCAAATGGCCCGTCGGGAGCAATCAGCCCCAGCATTTT.

This chain uses TRBV29-1 with TRBJ2-7; possibly TRBD1 for D (6 bases). The V end lost 6 bases, the J end lost 3 bases, and 9 bases lay between the germline ends. CDR3 length: 11 residues. Germline V lookup: CDR1 SQVTM, CDR2 ANQGSEA. In DNA form, the CDR3 reads TGCAGCGTACAGGGTGACTACGAGCAGTACTTC. Its translation: CSVQGDYEQYF.

The chain has TRBV5-4 and TRBJ1-6; D is perhaps TRBD1 (6 bases). Germline CDR1 is SGHNT and CDR2 is YYREEE (reference sequence). The CDR3 consists of 19 residues. Trimming removed 4 bases from V and 4 bases from J, with 24 bases in between. CDR3 protein: CASSVGGRGRGGYNSPLHF. CDR3 DNA sequence: TGTGCCAGCAGCGTTGGGGGCAGGGGCCGCGGTGGTTATAATTCACCCCTCCACTTT. Filled out from reference TRBV5-4 and TRBJ1-6, the complete variable domain reads ETGVTQSPTHLIKTRGQQVTLRCSSQSGHNTVSWYQQALGQGPQFIFQYYREEENGRGNFPPRFSGLQFPNYSSELNVNALELDDSALYLCASSVGGRGRGGYNSPLHFGNGTRLTVT.

The genes are TRBV5-1 and TRBJ2-7; 9 nucleotides align to TRBD1. Germline V gene lookup returns CDR1 SGHRS and CDR2 YFSETQ. Unmatched junction bases numbered 5, after V lost 0 bases and J lost 4 bases. The CDR3 is 15 residues long. CDR3 nucleotides: TGCGCCAGCAGCTTGGGGTCGGGACAGGGTTACGAGCAGTACTTC. Its translation is CASSLGSGQGYEQYF.

V and J are TRBV9 and TRBJ2-1, with 7 bases that match TRBD2. The trim removed 2 bases at V and 8 bases at J, leaving 7 bases unmatched. The CDR3 covers 14 residues. Germline V gene lookup returns CDR1 SGDLS and CDR2 YYNGEE. DNA of the CDR3: TGTGCCAGCAGCGTGAGACTAGCCGGCGATGAGCAGTTCTTC. Encoded protein: CASSVRLAGDEQFF.

The chain uses TRBV6-1 and TRBJ2-5; D is possibly TRBD1 or TRBD2 (5 bases each). Per the germline V gene, CDR1 is MNHNS and CDR2 is SASEGT. The V gene lost 6 bases and the J gene lost 4 bases, with 9 bases spanning the gap. This CDR3 spans 12 amino acids. CDR3 sequence: CASRRGGETQYF. The CDR3 DNA follows: TGTGCCAGCAGGAGGGGCGGAGAGACCCAGTACTTC.

The chain couples TRBV7-9 to TRBJ1-2; TRBD1 might be the D (5 bases). Germline loops: CDR1 SEHNR, CDR2 FQNEAQ (reference sequence). This CDR3 is 12 amino acids long. The V end lost 3 bases, the J end lost 10 bases, and 12 bases lay between the germline ends. Here the CDR3 DNA reads TGTGCCAGCAGCTTCAACAGGCAAGACTACACCTTC. Translated: CASSFNRQDYTF.

The V call is TRBV5-1, the J call TRBJ1-1; no firm D call. Germline CDR1 is SGHRS and CDR2 is YFSETQ. V was cut by 0 bases and J by 2 bases, with 8 bases left in between. This CDR3 spans 14 amino acids. CDR3 sequence reads: CASSLDRQNTEAFF. In DNA, the CDR3 is TGCGCCAGCAGCTTGGATCGTCAAAACACTGAAGCTTTCTTT.

A word on this clone: Within the sample, other DNA sequences also encode this same CDR3. The chain has TRBV11-2 and TRBJ1-5, with D hard to call. The V end lost 1 base, the J end lost 5 bases, and 6 bases lay between the germline ends. The CDR3 extends over 13 amino acids. CDR1 SGHAT and CDR2 FQNNGV come from the germline V gene. The CDR3 nucleotides read TGTGCCAGCAGCTTAGGGGGAGATCAGCCCCAGCATTTT. Translated, it gives CASSLGGDQPQHF. Complete variable domain (other parts from reference TRBV11-2 and TRBJ1-5): EAGVAQSPRYKIIEKRQSVAFWCNPISGHATLYWYQQILGQGPKLLIQFQNNGVVDDSQLPKDRFSAERLKGVDSTLKIQPAKLEDSAVYLCASSLGGDQPQHFGDGTRLSIL.

This chain connects TRBV16 to TRBJ2-7; weak D call: TRBD1 (6 bases). V was shortened by 3 bases and J by 3 bases, with 12 bases between the two germline ends. The CDR3 spans 14 residues. Germline V gives CDR1 KGHSY, CDR2 FQNENV. The CDR3 DNA reads as TGTGCCAGCAGCCACGGGACATCCGGCTACGAGCAGTACTTC. This gives the protein CASSHGTSGYEQYF.

The chain has TRBV19 and TRBJ1-2; 11 bases fit TRBD1. This CDR3 spans 15 amino acids. The junction had 9 bases not matched to a gene; V was cut back by 4 bases and J by 8 bases. Germline V gene lookup returns CDR1 LNHDA and CDR2 SQIVND (reference sequence). DNA of the CDR3: TGTGCCAGTAGTACCCCGGACAGGGGGCGCGGGGGCTACACCTTC. Translating gives CASSTPDRGRGGYTF.

The V call is TRBV9, the J call TRBJ2-3; 12 positions match TRBD2. CDR3 size: 16 residues. V dropped 0 bases and J dropped 7; count of bases not matched to a gene: 6. The germline V gene has CDR1 SGDLS and CDR2 YYNGEE. CDR3 residues: CASSVGLAGVLNTQYF. Written as DNA, the CDR3 is TGTGCCAGCAGCGTAGGACTAGCGGGGGTCTTGAATACGCAGTATTTT.

The rearrangement joins TRBV2 to TRBJ2-7; D is undetermined. V gave up 3 bases and J gave up 2 bases, with 8 bases separating them. The V gene's germline CDR1 is SNHLY and CDR2 FYNNEI. CDR3 length: 13 amino acids. The CDR3: CASSEATPYEQYF. The CDR3 bases are TGTGCCAGCAGTGAGGCGACCCCCTACGAGCAGTACTTC.

The chain links TRBV6-5 to TRBJ1-2, with 7 bases lining up with TRBD1. The CDR3 has 14 residues. Germline CDR1 is MNHEY and CDR2 is SVGAGI. With V trimmed by 8 bases and J by 5 bases, 11 bases remained unmatched. CDR3 loop: CASAEGTVGYGYTF. CDR3 coding DNA: TGTGCCAGCGCAGAGGGGACAGTTGGTTATGGCTACACCTTC.

The rearrangement uses TRBV28 and TRBJ1-1; a weak D match, TRBD1 (5 bases). Trimming pared 7 bases from V and 2 bases from J, leaving 14 bases between. This CDR3 comprises 14 residues. Germline CDR1 MDHEN, CDR2 SYDVKM. In DNA, the CDR3 is TGTGCCAGCACCCATTTTGGGACTAACACTGAAGCTTTCTTT. It yields the protein CASTHFGTNTEAFF.

The CDR3 bases are TGTGCCTGGAGTGAAGGGAGTACCGGGGAGCTGTTTTTT. Translated, it gives CAWSEGSTGELFF. The chain links TRBV30 to TRBJ2-2; D possibly corresponds to TRBD2 (5 bases). The V end lost 1 base, the J end lost 5 bases, and 8 bases lay between the germline ends. Germline CDR1 GTSNPN, CDR2 SVGIG (reference sequence). The CDR3 is made up of 13 amino acids.

The chain has TRBV7-6 and TRBJ1-1, with 10 bases that match TRBD1. Germline-derived CDR1 and CDR2 are SGHVS and FNYEAQ. There are 13 residues in the CDR3. Unmatched junction bases numbered 7, after V lost 8 bases and J lost 7 bases. The CDR3 DNA reads TGTGCCAGCCGAGGACAGGGGGTTGATGAAGCTTTCTTT. This codes for CASRGQGVDEAFF.

This chain joins TRBV6-5 and TRBJ2-7; D might be TRBD1 or TRBD2, each matching 5 bases. Germline lookup yields CDR1 MNHEY and CDR2 SVGAGI. There are 15 residues in the CDR3. V gave up 0 bases and J gave up 3 bases, with 12 bases separating them. The CDR3 region has the DNA TGTGCCAGCAGTTACTCGGGGGAGATGTTCTACGAGCAGTACTTC. Its translation: CASSYSGEMFYEQYF.

The chain links TRBV5-1 to TRBJ2-2; D possibly corresponds to TRBD1 (6 bases). Looked up from germline, CDR1 is SGHRS and CDR2 is YFSETQ. The V gene lost 7 bases and the J gene lost 5 bases, with 15 bases spanning the gap. This CDR3 comprises 14 residues. The CDR3 DNA sequence: TGCGCCAGCTATCCCTCGACAGGAACCGGGGAGCTGTTTTTT. Translated: CASYPSTGTGELFF.

The chain recombines TRBV4-3 with TRBJ1-2; a weak D match, TRBD1 (6 bases). V lost 0 bases, J lost 7 bases, and 24 bases lay in between. Germline V lookup: CDR1 LGHNA, CDR2 YSLEER. This CDR3 is built from 18 residues. The CDR3 here is CASSQDPPWGGLAGGYTF. The CDR3 DNA is TGCGCCAGCAGCCAAGACCCCCCTTGGGGGGGGCTAGCGGGTGGCTACACCTTC.